The source of this T cell receptor beta chain is a study of blood T cell repertoires in COVID-19. Study in general: Samples taken during acute and convalescent COVID-19 were collected in the United States, Italy and Spain. The analysed material was cDNA or gDNA that came from T cells, B-cell-depleted T cells, or PBMCs.

In the study's own analysis: Cell counts per sample came from amplifying reference gene primers. Some clones are missing from TCRdb's copy, which holds only in-frame ones; the method was immunoSEQ multiplex PCR. From that table come the V and J calls and clone size; the DNA was used to work out D and trimming. Of approximately 180,000 clones detected, 80% to 90% appear once; the ten largest clones hold approximately 9.9%. The CDR3 has 13 residues. Trimming took 6 bases from V and 2 from J; bases not matched to a gene: 3. This clonotype originated in a human donor with active or convalescent COVID-19. The donor label of this sample is uncertain. The sequencing sample was made of peripheral blood. The chain carries TRBV12-3 or TRBV12-4 and TRBJ2-7, with 8 bases aligning to TRBD1. This CDR3 is CASRGTGTYEQYF. DNA of the CDR3: TGTGCCAGCAGGGGGACAGGCACCTACGAGCAGTACTTC.